This record looks at one T cell receptor (beta chain) sequence and its context. No antigen is known for it. The CDR3 is made up of 15 amino acids. Germline CDR1 SEHNR, CDR2 FQNEAQ (reference sequence). Trimming took off 1 base at V and 0 bases at J, with 7 bases between the two ends. This entry comes from a study of T cells after yellow fever vaccination. Researchers made TCR cDNA using 5'RACE template switching, and this step added a universal primer site and UMIs. TCRdb reanalysed the 5' RACE reads using MiXCR and keeps one entry per CDR3 protein. The sample carries some 400,000 distinct CDR3 sequences, roughly a sixth recorded once. Regarding the study as a whole: It was the secondary response that reached its peak faster, day 5 versus 15, but it was weaker.

The rearrangement joins TRBV7-9 to TRBJ2-1, with unresolved D. This clonotype was sampled from a man between 18 and 35 years old who received the YFV17D yellow fever vaccine. The source material was PBMCs, sampled before the yellow fever booster vaccination. CDR3 sequence (DNA): TGTGCCAGCAGCTTAGTTTGGAGCTCCTACAATGAGCAGTTCTTC. This gives the protein CASSLVWSSYNEQFF.